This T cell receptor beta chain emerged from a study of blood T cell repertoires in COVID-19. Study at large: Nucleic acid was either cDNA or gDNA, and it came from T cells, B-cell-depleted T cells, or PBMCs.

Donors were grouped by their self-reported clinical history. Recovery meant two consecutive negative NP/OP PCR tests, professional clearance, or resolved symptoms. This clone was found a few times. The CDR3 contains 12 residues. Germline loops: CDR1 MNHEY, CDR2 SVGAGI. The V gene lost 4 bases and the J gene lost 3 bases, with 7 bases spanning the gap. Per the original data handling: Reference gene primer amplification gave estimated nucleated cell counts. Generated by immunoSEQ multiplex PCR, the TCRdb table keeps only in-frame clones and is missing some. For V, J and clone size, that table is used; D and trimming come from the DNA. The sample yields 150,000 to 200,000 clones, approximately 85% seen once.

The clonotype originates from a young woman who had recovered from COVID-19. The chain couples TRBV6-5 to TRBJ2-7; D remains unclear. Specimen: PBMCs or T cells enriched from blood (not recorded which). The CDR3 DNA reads TGTGCCAGCAGTTTTTCCCGCTACGAGCAGTACTTC. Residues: CASSFSRYEQYF.